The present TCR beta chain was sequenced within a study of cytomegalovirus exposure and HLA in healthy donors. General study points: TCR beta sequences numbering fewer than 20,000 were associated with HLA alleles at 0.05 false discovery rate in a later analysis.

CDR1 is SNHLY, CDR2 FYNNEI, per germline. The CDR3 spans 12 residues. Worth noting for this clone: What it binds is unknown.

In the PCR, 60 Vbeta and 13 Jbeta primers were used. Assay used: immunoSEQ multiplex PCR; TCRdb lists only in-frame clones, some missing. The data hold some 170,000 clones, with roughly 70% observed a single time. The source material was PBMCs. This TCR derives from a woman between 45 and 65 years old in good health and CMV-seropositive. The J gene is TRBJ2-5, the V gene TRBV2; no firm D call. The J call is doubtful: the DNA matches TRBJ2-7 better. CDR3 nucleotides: TGTGCCAGCAGAGGAGACGTCCACGAGCAGTACTTC. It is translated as CASRGDVHEQYF.